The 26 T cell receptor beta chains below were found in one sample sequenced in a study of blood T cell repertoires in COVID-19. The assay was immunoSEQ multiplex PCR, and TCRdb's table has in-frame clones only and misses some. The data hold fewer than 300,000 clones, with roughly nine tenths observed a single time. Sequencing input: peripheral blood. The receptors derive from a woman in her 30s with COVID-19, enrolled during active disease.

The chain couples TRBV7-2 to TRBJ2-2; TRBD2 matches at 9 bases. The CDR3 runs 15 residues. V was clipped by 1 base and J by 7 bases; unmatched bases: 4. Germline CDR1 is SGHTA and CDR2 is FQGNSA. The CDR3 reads CASSLVRGGSGELFF. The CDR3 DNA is TGTGCCAGCAGCTTAGTGCGGGGGGGGAGCGGGGAGCTGTTTTTT.

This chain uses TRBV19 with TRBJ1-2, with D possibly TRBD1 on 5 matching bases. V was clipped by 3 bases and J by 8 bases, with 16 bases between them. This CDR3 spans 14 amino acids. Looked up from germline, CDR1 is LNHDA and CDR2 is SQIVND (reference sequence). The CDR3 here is CASSIGGLLIGYTF. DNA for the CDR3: TGTGCCAGTAGTATTGGGGGGTTATTGATCGGCTACACCTTC.

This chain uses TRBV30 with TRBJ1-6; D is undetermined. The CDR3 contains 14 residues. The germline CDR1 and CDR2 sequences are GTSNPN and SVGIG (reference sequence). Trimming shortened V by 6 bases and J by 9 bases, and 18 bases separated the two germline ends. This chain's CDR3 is CACRRGLHPSPLHF. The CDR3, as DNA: TGTGCCTGCCGCCGCGGGCTTCACCCTTCACCCCTCCACTTT.

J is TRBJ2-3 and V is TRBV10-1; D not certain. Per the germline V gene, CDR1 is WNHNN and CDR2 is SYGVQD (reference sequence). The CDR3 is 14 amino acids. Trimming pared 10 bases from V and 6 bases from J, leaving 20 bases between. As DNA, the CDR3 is TGCGCCACCGGAGAGGCCTCAGCGAGGGATACGCAGTATTTT. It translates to CATGEASARDTQYF.

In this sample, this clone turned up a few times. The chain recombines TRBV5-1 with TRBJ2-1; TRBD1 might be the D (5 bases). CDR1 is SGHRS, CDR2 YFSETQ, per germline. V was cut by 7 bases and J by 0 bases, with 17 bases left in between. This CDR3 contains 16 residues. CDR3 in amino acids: CASDLLGQGSYNEQFF. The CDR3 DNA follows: TGCGCCAGCGATCTTCTGGGGCAGGGCTCCTACAATGAGCAGTTCTTC. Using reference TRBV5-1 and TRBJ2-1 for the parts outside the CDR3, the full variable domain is KAGVTQTPRYLIKTRGQQVTLSCSPISGHRSVSWYQQTPGQGLQFLFEYFSETQRNKGNFPGRFSGRQFSNSRSEMNVSTLELGDSALYLCASDLLGQGSYNEQFFGPGTRLTVL.

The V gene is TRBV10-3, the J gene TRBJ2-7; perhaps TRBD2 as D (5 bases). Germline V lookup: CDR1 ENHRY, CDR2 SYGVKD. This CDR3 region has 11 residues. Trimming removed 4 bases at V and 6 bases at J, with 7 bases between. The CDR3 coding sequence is TGTGCCATCAGTGTAGCGCGCGAGCAGTACTTC. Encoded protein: CAISVAREQYF.

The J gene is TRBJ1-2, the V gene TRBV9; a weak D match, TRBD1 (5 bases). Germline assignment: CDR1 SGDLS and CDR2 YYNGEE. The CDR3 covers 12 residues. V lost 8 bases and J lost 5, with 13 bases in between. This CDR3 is CASRGTWYGYTF. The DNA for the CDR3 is TGTGCCAGTAGGGGAACTTGGTATGGCTACACCTTC.

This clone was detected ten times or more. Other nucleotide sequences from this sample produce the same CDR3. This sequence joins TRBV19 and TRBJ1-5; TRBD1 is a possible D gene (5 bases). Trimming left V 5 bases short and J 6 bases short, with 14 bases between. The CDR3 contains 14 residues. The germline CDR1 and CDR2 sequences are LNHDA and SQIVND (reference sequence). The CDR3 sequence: CASSAQGLGQPQHF. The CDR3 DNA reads TGTGCCAGTAGTGCCCAGGGTTTAGGTCAGCCCCAGCATTTT.

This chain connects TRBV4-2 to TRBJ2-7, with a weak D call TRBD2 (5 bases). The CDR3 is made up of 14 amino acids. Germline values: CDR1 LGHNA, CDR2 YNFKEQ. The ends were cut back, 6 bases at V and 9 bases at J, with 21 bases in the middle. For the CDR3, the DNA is TGTGCCAGCAGTACAGCCGGGCCAACACGGGGGCAGTACTTC. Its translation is CASSTAGPTRGQYF.

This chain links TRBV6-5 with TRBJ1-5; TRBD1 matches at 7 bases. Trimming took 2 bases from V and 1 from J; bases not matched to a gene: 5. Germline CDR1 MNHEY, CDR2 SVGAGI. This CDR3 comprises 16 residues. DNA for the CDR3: TGTGCCAGCAGTTACGTGAGCAGGGGGAGCAATCAGCCCCAGCATTTT. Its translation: CASSYVSRGSNQPQHF.

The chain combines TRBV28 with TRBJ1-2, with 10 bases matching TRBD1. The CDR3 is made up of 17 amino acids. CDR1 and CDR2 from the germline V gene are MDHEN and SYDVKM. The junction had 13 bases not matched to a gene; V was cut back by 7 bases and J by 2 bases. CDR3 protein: CASILGGTGAKNYGYTF. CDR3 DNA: TGTGCCAGCATCCTGGGAGGGACAGGGGCTAAGAACTATGGCTACACCTTC.

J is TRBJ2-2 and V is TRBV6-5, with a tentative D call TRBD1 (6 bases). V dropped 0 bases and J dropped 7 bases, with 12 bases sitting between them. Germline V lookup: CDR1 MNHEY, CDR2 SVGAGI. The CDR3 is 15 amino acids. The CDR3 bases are TGTGCCAGCAGTTACTCGGGGGCCGAGGGCGGGGAGCTGTTTTTT. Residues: CASSYSGAEGGELFF.

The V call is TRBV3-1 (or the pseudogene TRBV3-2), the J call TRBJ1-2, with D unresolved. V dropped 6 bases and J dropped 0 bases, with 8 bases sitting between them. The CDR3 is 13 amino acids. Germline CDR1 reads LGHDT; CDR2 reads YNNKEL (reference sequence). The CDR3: CASSRTANYGYTF. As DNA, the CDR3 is TGTGCCAGCAGTCGAACAGCTAACTATGGCTACACCTTC.

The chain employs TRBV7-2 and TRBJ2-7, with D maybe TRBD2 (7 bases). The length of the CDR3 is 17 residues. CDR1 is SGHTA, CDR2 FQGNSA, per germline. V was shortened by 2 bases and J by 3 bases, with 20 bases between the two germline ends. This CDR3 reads CASSLLAGAWEVYEQYF. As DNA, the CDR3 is TGTGCCAGCAGCTTATTGGCGGGGGCTTGGGAAGTCTACGAGCAGTACTTC.

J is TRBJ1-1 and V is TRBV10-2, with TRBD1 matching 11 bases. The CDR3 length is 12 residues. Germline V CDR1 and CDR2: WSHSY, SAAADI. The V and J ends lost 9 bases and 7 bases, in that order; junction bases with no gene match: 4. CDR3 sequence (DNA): TGCGCCAGTGAGGGACAGGGGGTTGAAGCTTTCTTT. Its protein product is CASEGQGVEAFF.

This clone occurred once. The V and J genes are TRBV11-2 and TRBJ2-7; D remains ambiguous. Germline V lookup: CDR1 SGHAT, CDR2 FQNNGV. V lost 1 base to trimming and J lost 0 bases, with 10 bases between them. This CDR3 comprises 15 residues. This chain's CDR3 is CASSLGTANSYEQYF. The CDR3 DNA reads TGTGCCAGCAGCTTAGGAACAGCCAACTCCTACGAGCAGTACTTC.

In nucleotides, the CDR3 is TGTGCCAGCAGCGTTTACTCAACCCCGAACACTGAAGCTTTCTTT. It translates to CASSVYSTPNTEAFF. The chain carries TRBV7-2 and TRBJ1-1; D remains ambiguous. In germline, CDR1 is SGHTA, CDR2 FQGNSA. The CDR3 loop spans 15 amino acids. V lost 5 bases and J 1 base, leaving 14 bases between the germline ends. The full variable domain, its missing parts supplied by reference TRBV7-2 and TRBJ1-1, is GAGVSQSPSNKVTEKGKDVELRCDPISGHTALYWYRQSLGQGLEFLIYFQGNSAPDKSGLPSDRFSAERTGGSVSTLTIQRTQQEDSAVYLCASSVYSTPNTEAFFGQGTRLTVV.

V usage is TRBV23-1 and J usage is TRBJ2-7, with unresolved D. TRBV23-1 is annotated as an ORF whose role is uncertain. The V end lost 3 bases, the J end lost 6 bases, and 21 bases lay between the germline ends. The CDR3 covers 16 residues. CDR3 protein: CASSQSRSEPGCEQYF. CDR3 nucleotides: TGCGCCAGCAGTCAGTCGAGGAGCGAGCCTGGGTGCGAGCAGTACTTC.

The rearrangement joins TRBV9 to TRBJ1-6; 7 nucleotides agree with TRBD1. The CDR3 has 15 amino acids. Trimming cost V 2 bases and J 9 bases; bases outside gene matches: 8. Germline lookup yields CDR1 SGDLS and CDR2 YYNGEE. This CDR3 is CASSVRGRGRSPLHF. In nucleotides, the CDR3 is TGTGCCAGCAGCGTCCGGGGTAGGGGGCGTTCACCCCTCCACTTT.

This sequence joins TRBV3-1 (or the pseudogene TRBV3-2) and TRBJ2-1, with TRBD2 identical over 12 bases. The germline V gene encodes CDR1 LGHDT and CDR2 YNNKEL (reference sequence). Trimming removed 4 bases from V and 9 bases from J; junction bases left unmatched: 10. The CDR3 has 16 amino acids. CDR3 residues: CASSRRSSGGDGEQFF. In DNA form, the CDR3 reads TGTGCCAGCAGCCGCAGATCTAGCGGGGGGGACGGTGAGCAGTTCTTC.

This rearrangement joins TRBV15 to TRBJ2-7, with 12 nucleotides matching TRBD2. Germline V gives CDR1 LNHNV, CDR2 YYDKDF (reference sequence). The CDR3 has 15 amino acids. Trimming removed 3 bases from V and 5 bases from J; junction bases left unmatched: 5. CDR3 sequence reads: CATSRVLAGGHEQYF. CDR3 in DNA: TGTGCCACCAGCAGGGTACTAGCGGGGGGCCACGAGCAGTACTTC.

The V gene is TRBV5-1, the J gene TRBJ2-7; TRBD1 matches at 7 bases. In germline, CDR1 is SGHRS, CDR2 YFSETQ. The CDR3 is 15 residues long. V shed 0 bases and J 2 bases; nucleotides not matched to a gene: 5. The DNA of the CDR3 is TGCGCCAGCAGCTTGGAGGTGACAGGGACCTACGAGCAGTACTTC. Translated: CASSLEVTGTYEQYF.

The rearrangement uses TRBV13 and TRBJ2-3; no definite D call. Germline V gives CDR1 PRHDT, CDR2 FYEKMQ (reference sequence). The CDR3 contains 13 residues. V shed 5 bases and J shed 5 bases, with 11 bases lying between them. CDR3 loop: CASSLVSGDTQYF. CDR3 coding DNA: TGTGCCAGCAGCCTAGTATCGGGAGATACGCAGTATTTT.

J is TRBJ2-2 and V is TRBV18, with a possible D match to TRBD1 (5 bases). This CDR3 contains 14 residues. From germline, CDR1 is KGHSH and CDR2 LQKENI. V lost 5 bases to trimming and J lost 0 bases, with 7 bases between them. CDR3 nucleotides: TGTGCCAGCTCAGCAGGGCCGAACACCGGGGAGCTGTTTTTT. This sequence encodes CASSAGPNTGELFF.

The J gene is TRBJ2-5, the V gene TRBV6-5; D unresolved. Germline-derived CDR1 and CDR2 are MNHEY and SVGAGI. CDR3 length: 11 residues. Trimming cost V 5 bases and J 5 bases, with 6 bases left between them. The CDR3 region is CASSPGETQYF. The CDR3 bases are TGTGCCAGCAGTCCCGGGGAGACCCAGTACTTC.

The chain's CDR3 is CAISPGQGAGGANVLTF. The CDR3 region has the DNA TGTGCCATTAGTCCGGGACAGGGGGCAGGCGGGGCCAACGTCCTGACTTTC. V gene TRBV24-1 combines with J gene TRBJ2-6; 12 bases line up with TRBD1. This CDR3 contains 17 residues. The J segment lost 4 bases and the V segment lost 11 bases, leaving 11 bases of the junction unmatched. Germline values: CDR1 KGHDR, CDR2 SFDVKD.